A single sample gave rise to the 29 T cell receptor beta chains below, sequenced in a study of CD8 T cells in ankylosing spondylitis. TCRdb independently ran MiXCR on the 5' RACE reads; one entry per CDR3 protein. The sample has some 330,000 distinct CDR3 sequences; 7.5% to 9% are singletons. Whole-study findings and limits: Ankylosing spondylitis blood appeared to be characterized by a TCR beta motif of 7 to 9 highly homologous variants.

These receptors have no identified antigens. The sequenced sample was blood, either unsorted or a sorted T cell fraction (not recorded which). The receptors come from a male donor with ankylosing spondylitis.

This clonotype was picked up a small number of times. The CDR3 sequence is CASRTSGTGGVDTQYF. CDR3 DNA: TGTGCCAGCAGAACCTCCGGGACAGGGGGCGTAGATACGCAGTATTTT. The rearrangement links TRBV6-1 to TRBJ2-3; TRBD1 matches 12 bases. V trimming: 6 bases; J trimming: 5 bases; junction bases outside the gene matches: 9. CDR1 and CDR2 (germline): MNHNS, SASEGT. The CDR3 is 16 residues long.

The genes are TRBV12-3 or TRBV12-4 and TRBJ2-1, with 7 bases fitting TRBD1. The CDR3 contains 12 residues. Trimming cost V 8 bases and J 3 bases; bases outside gene matches: 1. As DNA, the CDR3 is TGTGCCAGCGGGACAGTCTACAATGAGCAGTTCTTC. It yields the protein CASGTVYNEQFF.

This clonotype appeared many times. The chain has TRBV12-3 or TRBV12-4 and TRBJ2-3, with 7 bases lining up with TRBD2. This CDR3 is built from 15 residues. Trimming took 3 bases from V and 2 from J; bases not matched to a gene: 5. CDR3 loop: CASSLGGIVTDTQYF. The CDR3 bases are TGTGCCAGCAGTTTGGGGGGGATTGTCACAGATACGCAGTATTTT.

The CDR3 sequence: CSARVLYNEQFF. The CDR3 nucleotides are TGCAGTGCTAGAGTTCTGTACAATGAGCAGTTCTTC. The V call is TRBV20-1, the J call TRBJ2-1; D call uncertain. V dropped 1 base and J dropped 4 bases, with 5 bases sitting between them. The germline V gene has CDR1 DFQATT and CDR2 SNEGSKA (reference sequence). The CDR3 is 12 residues long.

The table lists this clonotype with many counts. This chain joins TRBV5-1 and TRBJ2-7, with a possible D match to TRBD1 (6 bases). V was trimmed by 2 bases and J by 5 bases, leaving 14 bases between them. CDR1 SGHRS and CDR2 YFSETQ come from the germline V gene. The CDR3 runs 14 residues. CDR3 sequence: CASSFGQTTNEQYF. DNA for the CDR3: TGCGCCAGCAGCTTTGGACAGACAACGAACGAGCAGTACTTC.

Many counts were recorded for this clonotype. V usage is TRBV6-1 and J usage is TRBJ2-3; 7 bases match TRBD1. Trimming removed 6 bases from V and 4 bases from J; junction bases left unmatched: 10. The CDR3 is 15 amino acids. Germline V gene sequence: CDR1 MNHNS, CDR2 SASEGT. The CDR3 sequence: CASRPTGTDPDTQYF. The CDR3 region has the DNA TGTGCCAGCAGACCTACCGGGACAGACCCAGATACGCAGTATTTT.

The genes are TRBV11-3 and TRBJ2-1; D gene ambiguous. CDR1 SGHNT and CDR2 YENEEA come from the germline V gene. The CDR3 has 13 amino acids. Deletions cut 5 bases from V and 4 bases from J, with 9 bases between. CDR3 in DNA: TGTGCCAGCAGCGCCCCAGGATACAATGAGCAGTTCTTC. Protein product: CASSAPGYNEQFF.

This clonotype turned up a few times. The chain employs TRBV4-2 and TRBJ1-5, with D possibly being TRBD1 (5 bases). CDR1 is LGHNA, CDR2 YNFKEQ, per germline. The length of the CDR3 is 15 residues. V was shortened by 1 base and J by 4 bases, with 11 bases between the two germline ends. CDR3: CASSQVSRANQPQHF. CDR3 nucleotides: TGTGCCAGCAGCCAAGTAAGCAGGGCTAATCAGCCCCAGCATTTT.

This clonotype has a handful of counts. The chain is built from TRBV13 and TRBJ2-4, with D unclear. This CDR3 region has 15 residues. In germline, CDR1 is PRHDT, CDR2 FYEKMQ (reference sequence). Trimming shortened V by 5 bases and J by 8 bases, and 19 bases separated the two germline ends. The CDR3 loop reads CASSASGLGKDIQYF. CDR3 nucleotides: TGTGCCAGCAGCGCATCAGGTCTCGGAAAGGACATTCAGTACTTC.

The chain combines TRBV27 with TRBJ2-7, with 9 bases fitting TRBD2. The CDR3 totals 16 residues. Trimming cost V 5 bases and J 0 bases; bases outside gene matches: 8. Germline CDR1 is MNHEY and CDR2 is SMNVEV (reference sequence). CDR3 residues: CASSPRGLAVSYEQYF. For the CDR3, the DNA is TGTGCCAGCAGTCCCAGGGGACTAGCAGTCTCCTACGAGCAGTACTTC.

The chain joins TRBV5-6 to TRBJ2-2, with TRBD2 as a possible D gene (5 bases). The ends were cut back, 4 bases at V and 2 bases at J, with 12 bases in the middle. The CDR3 is 15 amino acids. Germline V lookup: CDR1 SGHDT, CDR2 YYEEEE. The CDR3 nucleotides read TGTGCCAGCAGCACGGACGGGATAAACACCGGGGAGCTGTTTTTT. Its protein product is CASSTDGINTGELFF.

The chain employs TRBV6-1 and TRBJ2-2, with 9 bases fitting TRBD2. CDR3 length equals 15 residues. Germline V lookup: CDR1 MNHNS, CDR2 SASEGT. With 5 bases clipped from V and 8 bases from J, the junction kept 9 bases outside the gene matches. CDR3 DNA sequence: TGTGCCAGCAGTAGGGCGGGAGGGCCCGGGGGGGAGCTGTTTTTT. This translates into CASSRAGGPGGELFF.

This clonotype was recorded at least ten times. The V gene is TRBV7-2, the J gene TRBJ2-1; D is perhaps TRBD2 (6 bases). CDR3 size: 12 residues. Trimming took off 8 bases at V and 4 bases at J, with 9 bases between the two ends. Germline loops: CDR1 SGHTA, CDR2 FQGNSA. CDR3 residues: CASQGLYNEQFF. The DNA for the CDR3 is TGTGCCAGCCAGGGACTTTACAATGAGCAGTTCTTC.

This chain links TRBV28 with TRBJ2-1, with 15 bases fitting TRBD2. The CDR3 runs 19 residues. Germline values: CDR1 MDHEN, CDR2 SYDVKM. With 2 bases clipped from V and 0 bases from J, the junction kept 5 bases outside the gene matches. The CDR3 sequence: CASSLVGLAGGDSYNEQFF. The CDR3 bases are TGTGCCAGCAGTTTAGTGGGACTAGCGGGGGGCGACTCCTACAATGAGCAGTTCTTC.

This clonotype came up many times. This chain uses TRBV20-1 with TRBJ2-3; D is unresolved. There are 13 residues in the CDR3. CDR1 is DFQATT, CDR2 SNEGSKA, per germline (reference sequence). The CDR3 coding sequence is TGCCGGCCGGGCCGACTGCATCGTCTTACGCAGTATTTT. It codes for CRPGRLHRLTQYF.

In this sample, this clonotype turned up a few times. The chain has TRBV5-1 and TRBJ2-2, with 7 bases identical to TRBD2. The CDR3 is 15 residues long. Germline-derived CDR1 and CDR2 are SGHRS and YFSETQ. V dropped 4 bases and J dropped 7; count of bases not matched to a gene: 10. The CDR3 DNA reads as TGCGCCAGCAGCACCGGACTAGGAAGAGGCGGGGAGCTGTTTTTT. It codes for CASSTGLGRGGELFF.

The rearrangement links TRBV15 to TRBJ2-7; D not certain. V lost 0 bases to trimming and J lost 7 bases, with 28 bases between them. The length of the CDR3 is 19 residues. Germline V gene sequence: CDR1 LNHNV, CDR2 YYDKDF (reference sequence). Written as DNA, the CDR3 is TGTGCCACCAGCAGAGAAACCTTTTCCTCGGCTTTTACGTCGTTGGAGCAGTACTTC. This encodes CATSRETFSSAFTSLEQYF.

This clonotype has a count of ten or more. This rearrangement joins TRBV27 to TRBJ2-1; D possibly corresponds to TRBD2 (5 bases). Trimming stripped 4 bases from V and 4 bases from J, with 11 bases between. CDR3 length: 14 residues. Germline V gives CDR1 MNHEY, CDR2 SMNVEV (reference sequence). CDR3 DNA: TGTGCCAGCAGTTCTAACCGGGATTACAATGAGCAGTTCTTC. It encodes CASSSNRDYNEQFF.

The chain carries TRBV12-1 and TRBJ2-7. TRBV12-1 is tagged as a pseudogene. This CDR3 has 13 amino acids. The CDR3 sequence: CASSLWLRNEQYF. The CDR3, as DNA: TGTGCCAGCAGCTTGTGGCTAAGAAATGAGCAGTACTTC.

V and J are TRBV14 and TRBJ1-2; D is undetermined. This CDR3 has 15 amino acids. The germline CDR1 and CDR2 sequences are SGHDN and FVKESK. V was shortened by 1 base and J by 3 bases, with 12 bases between the two germline ends. The CDR3 here is CASSQGWQPDYGYTF. The CDR3 DNA reads as TGTGCCAGCAGCCAAGGGTGGCAGCCAGACTATGGCTACACCTTC.

CDR3 amino acids: CASSPGLLNPTGELFF. The DNA of the CDR3 is TGTGCCAGCAGCCCAGGCTTGTTGAATCCTACCGGGGAGCTGTTTTTT. V and J are TRBV11-3 and TRBJ2-2; unclear D gene. This CDR3 spans 16 amino acids. Germline lookup yields CDR1 SGHNT and CDR2 YENEEA. Trimming pared 5 bases from V and 5 bases from J, leaving 18 bases between.

The V and J genes are TRBV7-9 and TRBJ2-5; D remains unclear. The V gene lost 4 bases and the J gene lost 2 bases, with 8 bases spanning the gap. The CDR3 sequence is 13 residues long. Germline-derived CDR1 and CDR2 are SEHNR and FQNEAQ (reference sequence). This CDR3 is CASSSRIQETQYF. The CDR3 bases are TGTGCCAGCAGCTCGAGGATACAAGAGACCCAGTACTTC. Filled out from reference TRBV7-9 and TRBJ2-5, the complete variable domain reads DTGVSQNPRHKITKRGQNVTFRCDPISEHNRLYWYRQTLGQGPEFLTYFQNEAQLEKSRLLSDRFSAERPKGSFSTLEIQRTEQGDSAMYLCASSSRIQETQYFGPGTRLLVL.

The chain recombines TRBV15 with TRBJ2-5, with TRBD2 matching 7 bases. Germline V gene lookup returns CDR1 LNHNV and CDR2 YYDKDF (reference sequence). J gave up 4 bases and V 1 base, and 6 bases lay outside the gene matches. This CDR3 has 15 residues. CDR3 nucleotides: TGTGCCACCAGCAGAGCGCGGGGGATCGGAGAGACCCAGTACTTC. This translates into CATSRARGIGETQYF.

This clonotype was recorded a few times. The chain employs TRBV11-1 and TRBJ2-5; TRBD1 matches 7 bases. Unmatched junction bases numbered 7, after V lost 5 bases and J lost 1 base. The CDR3 totals 15 residues. Germline CDR1 SGHAT, CDR2 FQDESV (reference sequence). This CDR3 is CASSTTTGSQETQYF. As DNA, the CDR3 is TGTGCCAGCAGCACTACGACAGGGTCCCAAGAGACCCAGTACTTC.

This clonotype was observed at least ten times. The gene calls are TRBV29-1 and TRBJ1-5; D call uncertain. There are 14 residues in the CDR3. Trimming took off 7 bases at V and 2 bases at J, with 15 bases between the two ends. Germline loops: CDR1 SQVTM, CDR2 ANQGSEA. The CDR3: CSAREGTGNQPQHF. CDR3 DNA sequence: TGCAGCGCAAGGGAAGGTACAGGCAATCAGCCCCAGCATTTT. Full variable domain (outside the CDR3, taken from reference TRBV29-1 and TRBJ1-5): SAVISQKPSRDICQRGTSLTIQCQVDSQVTMMFWYRQQPGQSLTLIATANQGSEATYESGFVIDKFPISRPNLTFSTLTVSNMSPEDSSIYLCSAREGTGNQPQHFGDGTRLSIL.

The rearrangement uses TRBV20-1 and TRBJ2-1; perhaps D is TRBD1 or TRBD2 (6 bases each). CDR3 size: 14 residues. Looked up from germline, CDR1 is DFQATT and CDR2 is SNEGSKA (reference sequence). V lost 3 bases to trimming and J lost 9 bases, with 18 bases between them. CDR3 protein: CSASDSRGGGEQFF. The CDR3 DNA reads as TGCAGTGCTAGCGACTCCCGAGGGGGAGGTGAGCAGTTCTTC.

This clonotype was counted many times. This sequence joins TRBV7-7 and TRBJ2-1; D not certain. CDR1 and CDR2 (germline): SSHAT, FNYEAQ (reference sequence). Trimming removed 2 bases at V and 9 bases at J, with 11 bases between. The CDR3 has 13 residues. This CDR3 reads CASSLIESAEQFF. The CDR3 DNA sequence: TGTGCCAGCAGCTTAATAGAATCCGCTGAGCAGTTCTTC.

This sequence joins TRBV28 and TRBJ2-2; D gene ambiguous. This CDR3 region has 12 residues. V was cut by 4 bases and J by 8 bases, with 8 bases left in between. Germline V gene sequence: CDR1 MDHEN, CDR2 SYDVKM. DNA for the CDR3: TGTGCCAGCAGTTACCGTCCGGGGGAGCTGTTTTTT. This codes for CASSYRPGELFF. Filled out from reference TRBV28 and TRBJ2-2, the complete variable domain reads DVKVTQSSRYLVKRTGEKVFLECVQDMDHENMFWYRQDPGLGLRLIYFSYDVKMKEKGDIPEGYSVSREKKERFSLILESASTNQTSMYLCASSYRPGELFFGEGSRLTVL.

This chain uses TRBV7-8 with TRBJ2-1, with D unresolved. V lost 1 base and J lost 9, with 13 bases in between. The CDR3 runs to 14 residues. Germline CDR1 SGHVS, CDR2 FQNEAQ. CDR3 amino acids: CASSLVPLATEQFF. DNA of the CDR3: TGTGCCAGCAGCTTAGTCCCCTTAGCTACTGAGCAGTTCTTC.